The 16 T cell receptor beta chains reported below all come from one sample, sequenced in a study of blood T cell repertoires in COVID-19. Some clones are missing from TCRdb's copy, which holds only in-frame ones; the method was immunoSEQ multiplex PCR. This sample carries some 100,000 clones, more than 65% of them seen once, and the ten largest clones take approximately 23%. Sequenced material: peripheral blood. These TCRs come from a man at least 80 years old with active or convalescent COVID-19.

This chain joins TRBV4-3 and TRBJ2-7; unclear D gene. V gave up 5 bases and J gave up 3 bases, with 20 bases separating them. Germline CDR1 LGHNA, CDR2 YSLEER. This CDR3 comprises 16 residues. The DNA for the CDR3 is TGCGCCAGCAGCGCCCTGGCCGGAGCAGAGAGCTACGAGCAGTACTTC. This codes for CASSALAGAESYEQYF.

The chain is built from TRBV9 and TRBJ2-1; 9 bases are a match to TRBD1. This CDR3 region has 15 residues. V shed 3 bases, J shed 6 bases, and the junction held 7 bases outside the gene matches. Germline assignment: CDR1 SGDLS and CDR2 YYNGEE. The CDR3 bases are TGTGCCAGCAGCGCTCGAGGGGACAGGGTCAATGAGCAGTTCTTC. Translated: CASSARGDRVNEQFF.

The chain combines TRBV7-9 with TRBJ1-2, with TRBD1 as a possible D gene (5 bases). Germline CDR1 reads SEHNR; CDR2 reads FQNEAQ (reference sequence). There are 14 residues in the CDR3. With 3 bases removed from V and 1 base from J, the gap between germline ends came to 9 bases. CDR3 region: CASSFGGINYGYTF. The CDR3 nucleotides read TGTGCCAGCAGCTTTGGGGGGATTAACTATGGCTACACCTTC.

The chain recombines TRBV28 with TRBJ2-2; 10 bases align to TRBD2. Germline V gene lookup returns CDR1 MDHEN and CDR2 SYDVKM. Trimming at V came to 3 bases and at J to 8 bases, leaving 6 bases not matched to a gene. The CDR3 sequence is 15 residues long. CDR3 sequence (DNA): TGTGCCAGCAGTTTTAAGCGGGGGGGCCGAGGGGAGCTGTTTTTT. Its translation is CASSFKRGGRGELFF.

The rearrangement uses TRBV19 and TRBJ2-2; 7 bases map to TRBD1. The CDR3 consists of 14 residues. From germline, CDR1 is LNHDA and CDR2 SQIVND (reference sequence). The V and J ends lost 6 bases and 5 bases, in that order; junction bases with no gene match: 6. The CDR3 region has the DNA TGTGCCAGTAGCACAGGGGTCGGGACCGGGGAGCTGTTTTTT. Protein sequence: CASSTGVGTGELFF.

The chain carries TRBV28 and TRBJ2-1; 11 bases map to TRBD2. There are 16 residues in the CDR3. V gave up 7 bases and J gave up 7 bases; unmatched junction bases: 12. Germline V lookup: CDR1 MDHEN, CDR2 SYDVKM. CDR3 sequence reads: CASTTLAGGGRNEQFF. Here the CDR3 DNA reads TGTGCCAGCACCACCCTAGCGGGGGGTGGACGGAATGAGCAGTTCTTC.

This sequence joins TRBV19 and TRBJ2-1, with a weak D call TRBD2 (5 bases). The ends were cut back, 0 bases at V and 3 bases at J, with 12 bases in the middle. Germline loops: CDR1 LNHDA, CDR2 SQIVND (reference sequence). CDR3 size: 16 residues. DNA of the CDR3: TGTGCCAGTAGTATAGATTCTAGCAGTTTCTACAATGAGCAGTTCTTC. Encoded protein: CASSIDSSSFYNEQFF.

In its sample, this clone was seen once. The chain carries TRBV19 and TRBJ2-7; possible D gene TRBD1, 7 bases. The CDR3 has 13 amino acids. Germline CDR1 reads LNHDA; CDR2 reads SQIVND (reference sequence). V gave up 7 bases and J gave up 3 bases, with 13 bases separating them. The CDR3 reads CASMGQGGYEQYF. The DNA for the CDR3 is TGTGCCAGTATGGGCCAGGGGGGCTACGAGCAGTACTTC.

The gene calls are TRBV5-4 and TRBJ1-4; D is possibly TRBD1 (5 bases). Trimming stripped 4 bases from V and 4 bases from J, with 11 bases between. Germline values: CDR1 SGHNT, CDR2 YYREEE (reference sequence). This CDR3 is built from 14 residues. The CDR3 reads CASSLDSFNEKLFF. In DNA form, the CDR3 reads TGTGCCAGCAGCCTCGACAGTTTTAATGAAAAACTGTTTTTT.

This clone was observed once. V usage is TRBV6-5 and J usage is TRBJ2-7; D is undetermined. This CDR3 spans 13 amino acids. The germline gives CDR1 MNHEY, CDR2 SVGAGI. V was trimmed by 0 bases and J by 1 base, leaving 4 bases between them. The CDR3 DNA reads TGTGCCAGCAGTTACTCGGAGTCCTACGAGCAGTACTTC. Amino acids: CASSYSESYEQYF.

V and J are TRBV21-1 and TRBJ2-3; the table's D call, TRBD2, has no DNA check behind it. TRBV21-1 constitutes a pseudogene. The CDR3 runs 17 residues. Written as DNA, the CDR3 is TGTGCCAGCAGCAAGCCTCCCACTAGCGGGGGCGCAGATACGCAGTATTTT. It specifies CASSKPPTSGGADTQYF.

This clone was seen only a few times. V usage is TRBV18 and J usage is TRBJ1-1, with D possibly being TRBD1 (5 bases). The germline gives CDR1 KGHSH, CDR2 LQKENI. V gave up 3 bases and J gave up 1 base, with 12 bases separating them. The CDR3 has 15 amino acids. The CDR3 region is CASSPRTGTNTEAFF. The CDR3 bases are TGTGCCAGCTCACCCCGAACAGGTACGAACACTGAAGCTTTCTTT. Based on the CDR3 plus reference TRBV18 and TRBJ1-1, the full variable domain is NAGVMQNPRHLVRRRGQEARLRCSPMKGHSHVYWYRQLPEEGLKFMVYLQKENIIDESGMPKERFSAEFPKEGPSILRIQQVVRGDSAAYFCASSPRTGTNTEAFFGQGTRLTVV.

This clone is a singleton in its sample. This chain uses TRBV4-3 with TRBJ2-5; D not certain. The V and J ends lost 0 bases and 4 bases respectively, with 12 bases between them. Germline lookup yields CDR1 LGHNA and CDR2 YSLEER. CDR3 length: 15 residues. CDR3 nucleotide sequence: TGCGCCAGCAGCCAAGAATGGGCCGGTGCAGAGACCCAGTACTTC. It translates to CASSQEWAGAETQYF.

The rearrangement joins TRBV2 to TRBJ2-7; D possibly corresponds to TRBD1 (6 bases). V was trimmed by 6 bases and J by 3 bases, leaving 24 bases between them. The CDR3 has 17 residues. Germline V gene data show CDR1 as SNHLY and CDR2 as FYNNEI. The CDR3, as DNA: TGTGCCAGCAGCCATAAATCTCAGGGGCACTTGGGCTACGAGCAGTACTTC. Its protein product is CASSHKSQGHLGYEQYF.

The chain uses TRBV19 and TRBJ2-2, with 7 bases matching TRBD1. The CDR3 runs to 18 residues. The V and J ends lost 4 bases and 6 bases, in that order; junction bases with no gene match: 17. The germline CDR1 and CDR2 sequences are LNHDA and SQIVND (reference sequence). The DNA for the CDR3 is TGTGCCAGTAGTACCCGTCTGGACAGGACGGAAGGGCCCGGGGAGCTGTTTTTT. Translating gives CASSTRLDRTEGPGELFF.

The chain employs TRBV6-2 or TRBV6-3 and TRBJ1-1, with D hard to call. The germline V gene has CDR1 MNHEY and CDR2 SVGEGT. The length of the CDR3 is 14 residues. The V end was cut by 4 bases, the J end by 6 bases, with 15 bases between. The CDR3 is CASSWRTDAPEAFF. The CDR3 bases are TGTGCCAGCAGTTGGAGGACCGACGCCCCTGAAGCTTTCTTT.